The 8 T cell receptor beta chains below come from one sample, sequenced in a study of T cells in localized non-small cell lung cancer. Libraries were prepared by immunoSEQ multiplex PCR; TCRdb keeps only in-frame clonotypes and omits some of them. The data contain 20,000 to 30,000 clones, roughly 88% of them seen just once; the ten biggest clones take up approximately 6%. The specimen was PBMCs, collected before any cancer treatment. The receptor source for this set is a man between 35 and 75 years old with stage II lung adenocarcinoma.

The V and J genes are TRBV4-2 and TRBJ2-3, with a tentative D call TRBD2 (5 bases). The CDR3 loop spans 15 amino acids. Germline values: CDR1 LGHNA, CDR2 YNFKEQ. V was trimmed by 1 base and J by 5 bases, leaving 13 bases between them. CDR3 coding DNA: TGTGCCAGCAGCCAAGTGGGAGTTGCAGGAGATACGCAGTATTTT. It is translated as CASSQVGVAGDTQYF.

CDR3 bases: TGTGCCAGCAGCTTAGACGAAGCAGGGGGCGGGGAGCAGTACTTC. Protein: CASSLDEAGGGEQYF. This chain joins TRBV7-6 and TRBJ2-7, with TRBD1 matching 8 bases. The CDR3 runs 15 residues. V lost 1 base and J lost 7; bases outside the gene matches: 9. Germline-derived CDR1 and CDR2 are SGHVS and FNYEAQ.

The rearrangement links TRBV28 to TRBJ2-3, with D hard to call. This CDR3 has 12 amino acids. Looked up from germline, CDR1 is MDHEN and CDR2 is SYDVKM. V shed 3 bases and J shed 8 bases, with 9 bases lying between them. This chain's CDR3 is CASSLEVGTQYF. CDR3 DNA sequence: TGTGCCAGCAGTTTGGAAGTGGGTACGCAGTATTTT.

By share of the sample, this clone is large (0.1 to 1%). This rearrangement joins TRBV27 to TRBJ2-7; D is possibly TRBD2 (5 bases). CDR1 and CDR2 from the germline V gene are MNHEY and SMNVEV (reference sequence). The CDR3 totals 12 residues. Trimming stripped 2 bases from V and 3 bases from J, with 5 bases between. CDR3 amino acids: CASSLGLYEQYF. CDR3 coding DNA: TGTGCCAGCAGTTTAGGACTCTACGAGCAGTACTTC.

The J gene is TRBJ2-7, the V gene TRBV30; 8 nucleotides agree with TRBD1. Per the germline V gene, CDR1 is GTSNPN and CDR2 is SVGIG (reference sequence). Trimming took 2 bases from V and 4 from J; bases not matched to a gene: 7. This CDR3 is built from 14 residues. In DNA form, the CDR3 reads TGTGCCTGGAGTCCGACAGGGGTCAGGTACGAGCAGTACTTC. Its protein is CAWSPTGVRYEQYF.

The chain recombines TRBV11-3 with TRBJ2-7; 8 bases fit TRBD2. Germline loops: CDR1 SGHNT, CDR2 YENEEA. The CDR3 runs 14 residues. Trimming cost V 6 bases and J 6 bases; bases outside gene matches: 10. The CDR3 spells CASSPGLVHPEQYF. In nucleotides, the CDR3 is TGTGCCAGCAGTCCGGGACTAGTTCATCCCGAGCAGTACTTC.

The chain is built from TRBV2 and TRBJ1-2; D remains ambiguous. The length of the CDR3 is 12 residues. Deletions cut 10 bases from V and 4 bases from J, with 13 bases between. Germline V gives CDR1 SNHLY, CDR2 FYNNEI. The CDR3 region is CAITSRFYGYTF. DNA of the CDR3: TGTGCCATCACCTCTCGTTTCTATGGCTACACCTTC.

The chain combines TRBV7-3 with TRBJ2-2, with D possibly being TRBD1 (5 bases). Germline CDR1 and CDR2: SGHTA and FQGTGA. V was shortened by 5 bases and J by 9 bases, with 10 bases between the two germline ends. This CDR3 spans 12 amino acids. This CDR3 reads CASSPQGRELFF. DNA for the CDR3: TGTGCCAGCAGCCCCCAGGGTAGGGAGCTGTTTTTT.